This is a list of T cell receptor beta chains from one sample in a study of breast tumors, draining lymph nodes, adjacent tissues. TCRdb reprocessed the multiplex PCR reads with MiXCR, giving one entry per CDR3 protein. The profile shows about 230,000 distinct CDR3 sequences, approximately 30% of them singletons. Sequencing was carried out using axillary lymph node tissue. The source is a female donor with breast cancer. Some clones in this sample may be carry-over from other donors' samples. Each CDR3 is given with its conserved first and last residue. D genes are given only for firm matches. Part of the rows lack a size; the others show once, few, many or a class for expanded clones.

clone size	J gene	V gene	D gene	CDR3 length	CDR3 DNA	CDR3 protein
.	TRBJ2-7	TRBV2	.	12	TGTGCCAGCAGCGCAGGGGCGCGTGAGCAGTACTTC	CASSAGAREQYF
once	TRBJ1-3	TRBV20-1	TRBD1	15	TGCAGTGCTAGAGGAACCGGGGACAGAGCAAACACCATATATTTT	CSARGTGDRANTIYF
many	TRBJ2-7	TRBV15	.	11	TGTGCCACCAGGGGGAATTACGAGCAGTACTTC	CATRGNYEQYF
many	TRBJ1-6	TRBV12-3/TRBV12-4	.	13	TGTGCCAGCAGTTTAGAGTATGATTCACCCCTCCACTTT	CASSLEYDSPLHF
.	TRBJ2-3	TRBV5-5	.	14	TGTGCCAGCAGCTTGCAACAGGGAAACGATACGCAGTATTTT	CASSLQQGNDTQYF
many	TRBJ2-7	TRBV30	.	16	TGTGCCTGGAGCCCTAACCTGCCGGGACTCTCCTACGAGCAGTACTTC	CAWSPNLPGLSYEQYF
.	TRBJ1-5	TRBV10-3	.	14	TGTGCCATCAGTGAGTGGGGGTTAAATCAGCCCCAGCATTTT	CAISEWGLNQPQHF
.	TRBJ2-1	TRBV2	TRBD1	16	TGTGCCAGCAGTGACGTTGACAGGGTAGGGTACAATGAGCAGTTCTTC	CASSDVDRVGYNEQFF
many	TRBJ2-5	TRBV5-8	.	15	TGTGCCAGCAGCTTGGGGTGGCAGGCCCAAGAGACCCAGTACTTC	CASSLGWQAQETQYF
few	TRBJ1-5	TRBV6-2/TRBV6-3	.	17	TGTGCCAGCAGTCACTCACACTCCCAGGGGAGCAATCAGCCCCAGCATTTT	CASSHSHSQGSNQPQHF
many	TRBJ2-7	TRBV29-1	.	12	TGCAGCGTTGAAGACACGGACGGCGAGCAGTACTTC	CSVEDTDGEQYF
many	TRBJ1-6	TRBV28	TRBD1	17	TGTGCCAGCAGTTTCCATGCGGGGGGGACAGCCAATTCACCCCTCCACTTT	CASSFHAGGTANSPLHF
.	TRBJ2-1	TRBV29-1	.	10	TGCAGCGGTGACTACAATGAGCAGTTCTTC	CSGDYNEQFF
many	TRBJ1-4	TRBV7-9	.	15	TGTGCCAGCAGCCCGACCTGGGGGTCTGATGAAAAACTGTTTTTT	CASSPTWGSDEKLFF